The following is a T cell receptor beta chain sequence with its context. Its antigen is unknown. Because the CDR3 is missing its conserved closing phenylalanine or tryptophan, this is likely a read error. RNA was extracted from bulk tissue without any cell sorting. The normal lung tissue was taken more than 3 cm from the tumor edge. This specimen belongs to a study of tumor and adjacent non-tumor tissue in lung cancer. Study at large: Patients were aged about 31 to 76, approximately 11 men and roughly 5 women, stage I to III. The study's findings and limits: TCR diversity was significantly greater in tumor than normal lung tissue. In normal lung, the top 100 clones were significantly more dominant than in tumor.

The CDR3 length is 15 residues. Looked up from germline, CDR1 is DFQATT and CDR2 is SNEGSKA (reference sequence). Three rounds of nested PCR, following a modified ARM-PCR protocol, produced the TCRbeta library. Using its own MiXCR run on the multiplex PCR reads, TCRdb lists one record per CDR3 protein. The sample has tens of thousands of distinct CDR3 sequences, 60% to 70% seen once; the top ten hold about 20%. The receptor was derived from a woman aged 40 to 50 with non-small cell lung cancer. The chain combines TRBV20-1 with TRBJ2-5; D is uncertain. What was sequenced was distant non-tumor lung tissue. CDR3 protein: CSARDRYTPGWTQYS. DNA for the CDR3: TGCAGCGCTAGAGATCGGTATACACCAGGTTGGACCCAGTACTCC.